The clone carrying this T cell receptor (beta chain) was counted ten times or more. The antigen is unknown. No patient received treatment before thyroid surgery. There are 14 residues in the CDR3. Germline V gene sequence: CDR1 SNHLY, CDR2 FYNNEI. V gave up 8 bases and J gave up 6 bases; unmatched junction bases: 6. The sample is drawn from a study of metastatic and nonmetastatic thyroid tumors. Study as a whole: Thyroid patients, malignant and benign, had repertoires compared across blood and tumor or nodule tissue.

Notes on the study in general: A significant increase in TCR beta diversity was reportedly seen in malignant thyroid tumors relative to benign nodules, in blood and tumor.

Original processing notes: Built for papillary thyroid cancer, a distant-metastasis classifier drew on CDR3 differences across clinicopathological groups. TCRdb reprocessed the PCR reads via MiXCR. TCRdb's processing, not the authors', yielded these V and J calls. The sample includes around 22,000 clones, roughly 36% of them seen just once. The gene calls are TRBV2 and TRBJ2-2; 10 bases match TRBD2. This receptor was taken from a male donor with papillary thyroid cancer or a benign thyroid nodule (not recorded which). Some clones in this sample may be carry-over from other donors' samples. The sample comprised blood. The CDR3, as DNA: TGTGCCAGCCAGCGGGAGGGCCGTTCCGGGGAGCTGTTTTTT. This gives the protein CASQREGRSGELFF.